This entry is about one TCR beta chain. Under the authors' procedure: Estimation of nucleated cell counts was performed using reference gene primer amplification. Produced via immunoSEQ multiplex PCR; TCRdb's table is partial and in-frame only. Clone size and the V and J calls come from that table; the DNA yielded D and trimming. The repertoire holds tens of thousands of clones, with around 88% as singletons. Germline-derived CDR1 and CDR2 are LNHDA and SQIVND (reference sequence). V lost 3 bases and J lost 0; bases outside the gene matches: 8. This CDR3 is 16 amino acids long. These data are taken from a study of blood T cell repertoires in COVID-19.

This clonotype was sampled from a woman older than 75 with active or convalescent COVID-19. This chain links TRBV19 with TRBJ2-7, with 7 positions matching TRBD2. The sequencing sample was made of peripheral blood. CDR3 coding DNA: TGTGCCAGTAGTATGGGGTCTAGCGGATTCTCCTACGAGCAGTACTTC. The encoded protein is CASSMGSSGFSYEQYF. Using reference TRBV19 and TRBJ2-7 for the parts outside the CDR3, the full variable domain is DGGITQSPKYLFRKEGQNVTLSCEQNLNHDAMYWYRQDPGQGLRLIYYSQIVNDFQKGDIAEGYSVSREKKESFPLTVTSAQKNPTAFYLCASSMGSSGFSYEQYFGPGTRLTVT.